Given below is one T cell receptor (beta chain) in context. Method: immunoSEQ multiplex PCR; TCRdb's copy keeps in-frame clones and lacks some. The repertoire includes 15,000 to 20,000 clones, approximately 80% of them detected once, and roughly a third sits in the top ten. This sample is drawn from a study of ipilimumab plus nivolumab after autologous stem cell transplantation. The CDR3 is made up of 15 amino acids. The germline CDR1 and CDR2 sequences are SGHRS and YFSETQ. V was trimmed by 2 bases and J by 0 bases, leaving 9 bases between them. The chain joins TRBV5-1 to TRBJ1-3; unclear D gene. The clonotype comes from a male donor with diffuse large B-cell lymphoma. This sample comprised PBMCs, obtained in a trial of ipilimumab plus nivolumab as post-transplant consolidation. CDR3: CASSFNDNSGNTIYF. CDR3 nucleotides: TGCGCCAGCAGCTTCAATGACAACTCTGGAAACACCATATATTTT. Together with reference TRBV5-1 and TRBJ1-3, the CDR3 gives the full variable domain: KAGVTQTPRYLIKTRGQQVTLSCSPISGHRSVSWYQQTPGQGLQFLFEYFSETQRNKGNFPGRFSGRQFSNSRSEMNVSTLELGDSALYLCASSFNDNSGNTIYFGEGSWLTVV.